This T cell receptor beta chain was observed in a study of blood T cell repertoires in COVID-19. Overall study context: Sources were T cells, B-cell-depleted T cells, or PBMCs; the material itself was cDNA or gDNA.

Clones were sequenced by immunoSEQ multiplex PCR, and TCRdb holds only the in-frame ones, with some missing. This table has a few hundred thousand clones, about 82% appearing once. Germline V CDR1 and CDR2: SNHLY, FYNNEI. The CDR3 runs 11 residues. The ends were cut back, 5 bases at V and 3 bases at J, with 2 bases in the middle. J is TRBJ2-1 and V is TRBV2; D gene ambiguous. Specimen: peripheral blood. The sequence derives from a man over 45 with active or convalescent COVID-19. The CDR3 loop is CASSYYNEQFF. The DNA of the CDR3 is TGTGCCAGCAGTTACTACAATGAGCAGTTCTTC.